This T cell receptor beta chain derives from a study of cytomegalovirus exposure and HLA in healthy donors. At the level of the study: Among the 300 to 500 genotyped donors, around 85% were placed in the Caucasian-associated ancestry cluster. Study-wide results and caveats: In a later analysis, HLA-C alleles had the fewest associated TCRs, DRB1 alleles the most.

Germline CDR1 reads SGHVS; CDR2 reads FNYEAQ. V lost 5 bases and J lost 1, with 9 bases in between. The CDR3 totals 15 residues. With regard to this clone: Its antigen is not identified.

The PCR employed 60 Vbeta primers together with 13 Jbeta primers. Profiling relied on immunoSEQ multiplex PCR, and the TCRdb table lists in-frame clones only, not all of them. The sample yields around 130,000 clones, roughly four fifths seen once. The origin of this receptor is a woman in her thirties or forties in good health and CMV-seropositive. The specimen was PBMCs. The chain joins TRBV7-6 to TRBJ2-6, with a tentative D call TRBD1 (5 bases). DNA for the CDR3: TGTGCCAGCAGCCAAGCAGGGTCTGGGGCCAACGTCCTGACTTTC. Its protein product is CASSQAGSGANVLTF.